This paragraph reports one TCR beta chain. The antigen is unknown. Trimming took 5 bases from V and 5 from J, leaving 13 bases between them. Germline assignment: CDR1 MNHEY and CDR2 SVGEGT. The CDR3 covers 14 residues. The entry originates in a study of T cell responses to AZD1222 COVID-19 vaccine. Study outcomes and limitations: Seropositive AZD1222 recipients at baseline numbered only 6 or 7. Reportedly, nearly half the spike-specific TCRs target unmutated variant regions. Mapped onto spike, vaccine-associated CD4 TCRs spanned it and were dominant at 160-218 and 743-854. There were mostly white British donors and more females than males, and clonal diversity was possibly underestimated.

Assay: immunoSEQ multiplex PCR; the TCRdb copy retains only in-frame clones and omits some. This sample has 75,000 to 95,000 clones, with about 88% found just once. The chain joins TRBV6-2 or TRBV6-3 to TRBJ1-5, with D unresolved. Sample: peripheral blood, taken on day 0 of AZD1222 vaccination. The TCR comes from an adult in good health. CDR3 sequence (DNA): TGTGCCAGCAGTATCGACGGGCCGCATCAGCCCCAGCATTTT. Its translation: CASSIDGPHQPQHF.